This TCR beta chain was obtained from a study of blood T cell repertoires in COVID-19. The germline V gene encodes CDR1 LNHDA and CDR2 SQIVND (reference sequence). The CDR3 spans 18 residues. V was cut by 6 bases and J by 2 bases, with 24 bases left in between. Assay used: immunoSEQ multiplex PCR; TCRdb lists only in-frame clones, some missing. Of about 120,000 clones in the sample, 79% were seen once. The chain carries TRBV19 and TRBJ2-3; tentatively, D is TRBD2 (7 bases). Input material: peripheral blood. This receptor was obtained from a woman over 75 with acute or convalescent COVID-19. CDR3: CASSPFLGRGFLTDTQYF. In DNA form, the CDR3 reads TGTGCCAGTAGCCCATTTTTGGGGAGGGGGTTTCTCACAGATACGCAGTATTTT.